This TCR beta chain was found in a study of blood T cell repertoires in COVID-19. Across the whole study: PBMCs, B-cell-depleted T cells, or T cells were the source of the cDNA or gDNA that made up the material.

The V end was cut by 1 base, the J end by 3 bases, with 11 bases between. This CDR3 is built from 15 residues. Germline V gives CDR1 SGHRS, CDR2 YFSETQ. In the original workflow: Estimated nucleated cell counts came from reference gene primer amplification. Profiled with immunoSEQ multiplex PCR; TCRdb holds only in-frame clones, not every one. V, J and clone size reflect that table, while D and trimming were determined from the DNA. The table lists 300,000 to 400,000 clones, 80% to 90% of them singletons. The TCR sequence derives from a woman in her sixties with COVID-19, enrolled during active disease. Sequencing used peripheral blood. The chain combines TRBV5-1 with TRBJ2-1; D not resolved. CDR3 loop: CASSLIQAYYNEQFF. In nucleotides, the CDR3 is TGCGCCAGCAGCTTGATCCAGGCTTACTACAATGAGCAGTTCTTC.